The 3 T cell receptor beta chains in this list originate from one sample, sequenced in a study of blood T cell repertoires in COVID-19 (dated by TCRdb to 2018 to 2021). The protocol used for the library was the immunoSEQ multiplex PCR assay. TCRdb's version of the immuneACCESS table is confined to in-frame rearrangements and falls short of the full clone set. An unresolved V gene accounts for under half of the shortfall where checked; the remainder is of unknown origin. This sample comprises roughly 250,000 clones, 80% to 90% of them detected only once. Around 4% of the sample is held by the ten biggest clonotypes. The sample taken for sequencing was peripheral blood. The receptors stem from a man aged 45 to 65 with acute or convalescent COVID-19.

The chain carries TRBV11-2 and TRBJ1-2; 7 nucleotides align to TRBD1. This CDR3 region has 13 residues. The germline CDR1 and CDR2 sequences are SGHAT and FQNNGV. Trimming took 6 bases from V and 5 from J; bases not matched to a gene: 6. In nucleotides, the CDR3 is TGTGCCAGCAGACGAGGACAGGAGTATGGCTACACCTTC. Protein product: CASRRGQEYGYTF.

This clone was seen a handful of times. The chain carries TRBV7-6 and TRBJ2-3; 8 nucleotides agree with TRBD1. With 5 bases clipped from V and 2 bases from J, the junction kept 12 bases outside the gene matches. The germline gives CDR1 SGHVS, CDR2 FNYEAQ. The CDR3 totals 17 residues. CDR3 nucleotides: TGTGCCAGCAGCCAAAGTCGGGACAGGTACAACACAGATACGCAGTATTTT. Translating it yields CASSQSRDRYNTDTQYF.

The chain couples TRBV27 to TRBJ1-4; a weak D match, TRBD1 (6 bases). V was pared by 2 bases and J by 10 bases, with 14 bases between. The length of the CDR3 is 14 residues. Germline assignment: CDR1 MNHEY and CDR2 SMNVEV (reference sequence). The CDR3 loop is CASSLGQRGGKLFF. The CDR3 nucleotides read TGTGCCAGCAGTTTAGGACAGCGAGGGGGAAAACTGTTTTTT.